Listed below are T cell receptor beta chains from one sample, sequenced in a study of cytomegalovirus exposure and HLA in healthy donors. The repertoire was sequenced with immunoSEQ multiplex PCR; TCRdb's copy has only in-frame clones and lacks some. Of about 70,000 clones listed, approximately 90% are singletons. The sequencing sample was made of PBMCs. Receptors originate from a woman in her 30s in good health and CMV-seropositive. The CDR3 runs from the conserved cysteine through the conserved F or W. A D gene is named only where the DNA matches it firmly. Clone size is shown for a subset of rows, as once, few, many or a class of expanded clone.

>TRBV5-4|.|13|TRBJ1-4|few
CASSLDRNEKLFF
TGTGCCAGCAGCTTGGACAGAAATGAAAAACTGTTTTTT
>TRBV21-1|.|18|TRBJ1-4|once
CASSKERFGQLIGEKLFF
TGTGCCAGCAGCAAAGAGCGCTTTGGCCAGCTTATCGGAGAAAAACTGTTTTTT
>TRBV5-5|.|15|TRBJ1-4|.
CASSLDPGQGEKLFF
TGTGCCAGCAGCTTGGATCCAGGGCAAGGTGAAAAACTGTTTTTT
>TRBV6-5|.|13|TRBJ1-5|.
CASSWGSHQPQHF
TGTGCCAGCAGTTGGGGCTCCCATCAGCCCCAGCATTTT
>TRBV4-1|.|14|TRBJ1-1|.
CASSSRQENTEAFF
TGCGCCAGCAGCTCCCGACAGGAGAACACTGAAGCTTTCTTT
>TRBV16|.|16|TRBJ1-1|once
CASSLVLDGMNTEAFF
TGTGCCAGCAGCCTCGTACTTGACGGGATGAACACTGAAGCTTTCTTT
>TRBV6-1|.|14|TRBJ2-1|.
CASSEDSSYNEQFF
TGTGCCAGCAGTGAAGACAGCTCCTACAATGAGCAGTTCTTC
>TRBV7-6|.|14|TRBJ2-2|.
CASSLNEEAGELFF
TGTGCCAGCAGCTTAAACGAGGAGGCCGGGGAGCTGTTTTTT
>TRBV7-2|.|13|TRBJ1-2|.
CASSVGGPYGYTF
TGTGCCAGCAGCGTAGGAGGGCCCTATGGCTACACCTTC
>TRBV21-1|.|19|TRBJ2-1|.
CASSKDTGGGWTSDNEQFF
TGTGCCAGCAGCAAGGACACAGGGGGCGGCTGGACTAGCGATAATGAGCAGTTCTTC
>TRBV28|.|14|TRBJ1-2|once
CASTIDKGGIGYTF
TGTGCCAGCACCATAGACAAGGGAGGAATCGGCTACACCTTC
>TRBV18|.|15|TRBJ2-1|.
CASSPPSARSGEQFF
TGTGCCAGCTCACCACCTAGCGCCCGGTCTGGTGAGCAGTTCTTC
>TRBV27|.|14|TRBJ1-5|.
CASSLSREGQPQHF
TGTGCCAGCAGTTTGAGCAGGGAGGGCCAGCCCCAGCATTTT
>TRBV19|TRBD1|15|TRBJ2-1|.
CATEDIQGGRNEQFF
TGTGCCACCGAAGACATACAGGGGGGCAGGAATGAGCAGTTCTTC
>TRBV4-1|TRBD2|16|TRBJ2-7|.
CASSQPGLANSYEQYF
TGCGCCAGCAGCCAGCCGGGACTAGCGAACTCCTACGAGCAGTACTTC
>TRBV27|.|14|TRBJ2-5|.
CASSLQGHQETQYF
TGTGCCAGCAGTTTACAGGGCCACCAAGAGACCCAGTACTTC
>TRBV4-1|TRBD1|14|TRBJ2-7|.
CASSQETGGYEQYF
TGCGCCAGCAGCCAAGAAACAGGGGGCTACGAGCAGTACTTC